The rows below give T cell receptor beta chains drawn from one sample of a study of PD-1 blockade in classical Hodgkin lymphoma. Sequenced by immunoSEQ multiplex PCR; TCRdb stores in-frame clones only, minus some. In the table there are about 76,000 clones, about nine tenths of which are singletons. Sequencing used peripheral blood mononuclear cells (PBMCs), obtained at baseline. Receptor source: a human donor with classical Hodgkin lymphoma. CDR3s include the opening cysteine and the closing phenylalanine or tryptophan. Fields, in order: clone size, J gene, D gene, V gene, CDR3 DNA, CDR3 protein. The D gene is left open where the match is weak. Only some rows state a clone size, as once, few, many or a class for expanded clones.

.,TRBJ2-7,TRBD1,TRBV5-1,TGCGCCAGCAGCTTGGTAACAGGGGGCTACGAGCAGTACTTC,CASSLVTGGYEQYF
.,TRBJ2-3,.,TRBV19,TGTGCCAGTAGTATAGCGGGGGCGCCTGGCACAGATACGCAGTATTTT,CASSIAGAPGTDTQYF
.,TRBJ2-7,TRBD2,TRBV28,TGTGCCACTGCACCTATTAGCGGGCGTTACGAGCAGTACTTC,CATAPISGRYEQYF
.,TRBJ2-4,.,TRBV10-2,TGCGCCAGCAGTGACCTAGGGGGCATTCAGTACTTC,CASSDLGGIQYF
.,TRBJ2-7,TRBD2,TRBV5-4,TGTGCCAGCAGCTTCAGACTAGCGGGCTCCTACGAGCAGTACTTC,CASSFRLAGSYEQYF
.,TRBJ1-5,TRBD1,TRBV19,TGTGCCACGAATCCCGACAGGGAAAGTCAGCCCCAGCATTTT,CATNPDRESQPQHF
once,TRBJ1-1,.,TRBV5-1,TGCGCCAGCAGCCCTAAGGATCGGGGGACTGAAGCTTTCTTT,CASSPKDRGTEAFF
few,TRBJ1-1,.,TRBV7-9,TGTGCCAGCAGCCACGCAAACACTGAAGCTTTCTTT,CASSHANTEAFF
.,TRBJ2-3,.,TRBV30,TGTGCCTGGAGTGGAGGAGACCACACAGATACGCAGTATTTT,CAWSGGDHTDTQYF
.,TRBJ2-3,TRBD2,TRBV7-2,TGTGCCAGCGCTTCCTTAGCGGGAGATACGCAGTATTTT,CASASLAGDTQYF
.,TRBJ2-7,.,TRBV2,TGTGCCAGCAGTGAATATTTGGGGGGCTGGAACGAGCAGTACTTC,CASSEYLGGWNEQYF
.,TRBJ2-7,TRBD2,TRBV10-1,TGCGCCAGCAGTGGGTTCAGCGGGGGCGAGCAGTACTTC,CASSGFSGGEQYF
once,TRBJ2-7,.,TRBV6-6,TGTGCCAGCACCCCGGATGGAGGAGTCTACGAGCAGTACTTC,CASTPDGGVYEQYF
.,TRBJ2-7,TRBD1,TRBV27,TGTGCCAGCAGTTTATGGCCGGGACAGGGGTACGAGCAGTACTTC,CASSLWPGQGYEQYF
.,TRBJ1-1,TRBD1,TRBV29-1,TGCAGCACGGGACAGATGAACACTGAAGCTTTCTTT,CSTGQMNTEAFF
.,TRBJ2-7,TRBD1,TRBV5-1,TGCGCCAGCAGCCGCCCCTACAGGGGAAGCCCCTACGAGCAGTACTTC,CASSRPYRGSPYEQYF
.,TRBJ2-2,TRBD2,TRBV30,TGTGCCGCAAAATGGACTAGCGGGAGGGCCACGAACACCGGGGAGCTGTTTTTT,CAAKWTSGRATNTGELFF
.,TRBJ1-1,.,TRBV5-1,TGCGCCAGCAGGGGGGCTTCTGAAGCTTTCTTT,CASRGASEAFF
.,TRBJ2-1,TRBD2,TRBV15,TGTGCCACCAGCAGAATTCCCGCGGGACTAGCGGGAGGGACGCGTGAGCAGTTCTTC,CATSRIPAGLAGGTREQFF
.,TRBJ2-7,.,TRBV7-9,TGTGCCAGCAGCTTATTGGACAGCTACGAGCAGTACTTC,CASSLLDSYEQYF
.,TRBJ2-1,.,TRBV9,TGTGCCAGCAGCCCGGCCCAGGGGAATGAGCAGTTCTTC,CASSPAQGNEQFF
.,TRBJ2-1,TRBD1,TRBV9,TGTGCCAGCAGCTCCGGGACAGCCAACAATGAGCAGTTCTTC,CASSSGTANNEQFF
.,TRBJ1-1,.,TRBV6-1,TGTGCCAGCAGTGAAGTGGGGGTTTCGGAAGCTTTCTTT,CASSEVGVSEAFF
.,TRBJ1-4,TRBD1,TRBV29-1,TGCAGCGTGCGAAAACCAGGGACAGGGGGAGAAAAACTGTTTTTT,CSVRKPGTGGEKLFF
.,TRBJ2-6,.,TRBV4-2,TGTGCCAGCAGCCAAGCCCGATCTGGGGCCAACGTCCTGACTTTC,CASSQARSGANVLTF
.,TRBJ2-7,TRBD2,TRBV7-2,TGTGCCAGCAGCTCAGGGACTAGTTCGCACCTACATAGCGAGCAGTACTTC,CASSSGTSSHLHSEQYF
few,TRBJ1-1,.,TRBV14,TGTGCCAGCAGCCAAGGTGCGGGTAACACTGAAGCTTTCTTT,CASSQGAGNTEAFF
.,TRBJ2-1,.,TRBV4-1,TGCGCCAGCAGGCCGCTCCAAGGCGGCGATGAGCAGTTCTTC,CASRPLQGGDEQFF
.,TRBJ2-7,TRBD1,TRBV7-2,TGTGCCAGCAGCTCCAGGGGGTGGGACAGGGCTGGTGAGCAGTACTTC,CASSSRGWDRAGEQYF
.,TRBJ2-5,TRBD1,TRBV4-2,TGTGCCAGCAGCCAAGGGACAGGGGGCGTGGAGACCCAGTACTTC,CASSQGTGGVETQYF
.,TRBJ2-7,.,TRBV27,TGTGCCACTGCCAGGGAAGGGCCGAGCTCCTACGAGCAGTACTTC,CATAREGPSSYEQYF
.,TRBJ2-3,.,TRBV7-9,TGTGCCAGCAGCTTTAGCACAGATACGCAGTATTTT,CASSFSTDTQYF
.,TRBJ2-2,.,TRBV2,TGTGCCAGCAGTGTGGTATTGAACACCGGGGAGCTGTTTTTT,CASSVVLNTGELFF
.,TRBJ2-3,.,TRBV7-2,TGTGCCAGCAGCTTGGACGGTTACACAGATACGCAGTATTTT,CASSLDGYTDTQYF
.,TRBJ1-5,.,TRBV5-6,TGTGCCAGCAGCTTTGGGGGCGGCCAGCCCCAGCATTTT,CASSFGGGQPQHF
.,TRBJ2-3,.,TRBV5-4,TGTGCCAGCAGCTTGGACACGGGTCTAGATACGCAGTATTTT,CASSLDTGLDTQYF
once,TRBJ2-1,.,TRBV7-9,TGTGCCAGCAGCCCGGGGGTAGCGGATTACAATGAGCAGTTCTTC,CASSPGVADYNEQFF
.,TRBJ1-3,TRBD1,TRBV4-3,TGCGCCAGCAGTCGACAGGGAGGACCTGGAAACACCATATATTTT,CASSRQGGPGNTIYF
.,TRBJ2-1,.,TRBV20-1,TGCAGTGCTAGGGGGGGCAATGAGCAGTTCTTC,CSARGGNEQFF
.,TRBJ1-1,TRBD1,TRBV7-9,TGTGCCAGCAGCCAGGACAGGCGCTACACTGAAGCTTTCTTT,CASSQDRRYTEAFF
.,TRBJ1-2,.,TRBV25-1,TGTGCCAGCAGTGATACAGGGCTTTATGGCTACACCTTC,CASSDTGLYGYTF
few,TRBJ1-2,TRBD1,TRBV10-3,TGTGCCATCAGCCTGGACAGGGGGCATGGCTACACCTTC,CAISLDRGHGYTF
.,TRBJ1-1,.,TRBV7-8,TGTGCCAGCAGCTTTCGATTGAACACTGAAGCTTTCTTT,CASSFRLNTEAFF
.,TRBJ2-3,.,TRBV4-2,TGTGCCAGCAGCCCTGGTCAGGTCACAGATACGCAGTATTTT,CASSPGQVTDTQYF
.,TRBJ2-3,TRBD2,TRBV19,TGTGCCAGTAGTTCACGAGCGGGAACAGATACGCAGTATTTT,CASSSRAGTDTQYF
.,TRBJ2-2,.,TRBV29-1,TGCAGCGCCCCCGGCAGCACCGGGGAGCTGTTTTTT,CSAPGSTGELFF
.,TRBJ2-1,TRBD2,TRBV29-1,TGCAGCGTTGGACTAGCGGGGAAGACGGACAATGAGCAGTTCTTC,CSVGLAGKTDNEQFF
.,TRBJ2-7,TRBD1,TRBV27,TGTGCCAGCAGTTTAACCGGGACAGGGGATTACGAGCAGTACTTC,CASSLTGTGDYEQYF
.,TRBJ2-6,.,TRBV28,TGTGCCAGCAGTTTTCTAGCCTCTGGGGCCAACGTCCTGACTTTC,CASSFLASGANVLTF
.,TRBJ2-3,TRBD2,TRBV6-4,TGTGCCAGCAGTGACTCGAGGACGGGACTAGCGGGAGTGGCGGGCACAGATACGCAGTATTTT,CASSDSRTGLAGVAGTDTQYF